Given below is one TCR beta chain in context. The data were obtained in a study of cytomegalovirus exposure and HLA in healthy donors. Background on the study: HLA-typed donors contributed 80 million to 85 million unique TCRs, which were held in an early data release.

13 Jbeta primers and 60 Vbeta primers were used for the PCR. The table came from immunoSEQ multiplex PCR; TCRdb's copy has only in-frame clones and leaves some out. Of 95,000 to 100,000 clones listed, more than 70% are singletons. Trimming stripped 5 bases from V and 3 bases from J, with 16 bases between. The CDR3 is made up of 16 amino acids. The germline CDR1 and CDR2 sequences are SEHNR and FQNEAQ (reference sequence). V gene TRBV7-9 combines with J gene TRBJ2-2; possible D gene TRBD1, 6 bases. Material for sequencing was PBMCs. This receptor was identified in a woman aged 60-75 years in good health and CMV-seropositive. The CDR3 loop reads CASSPPGTSDTGELFF. DNA for the CDR3: TGTGCCAGCAGCCCCCCGGGGACATCGGACACCGGGGAGCTGTTTTTT.